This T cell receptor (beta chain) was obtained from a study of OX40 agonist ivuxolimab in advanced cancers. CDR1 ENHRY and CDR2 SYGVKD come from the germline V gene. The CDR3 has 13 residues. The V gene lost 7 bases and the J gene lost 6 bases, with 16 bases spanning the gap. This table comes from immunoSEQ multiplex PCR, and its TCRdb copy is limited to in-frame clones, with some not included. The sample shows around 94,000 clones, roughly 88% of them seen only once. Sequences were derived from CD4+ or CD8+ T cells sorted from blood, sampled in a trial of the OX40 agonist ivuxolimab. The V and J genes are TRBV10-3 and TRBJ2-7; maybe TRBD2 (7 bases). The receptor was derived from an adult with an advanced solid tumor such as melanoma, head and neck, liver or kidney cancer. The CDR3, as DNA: TGTGCCATCACCGAAAGGGGAGGGGGCGAGCAGTACTTC. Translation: CAITERGGGEQYF.